This T cell receptor (beta chain) was identified during a study of radiotherapy plus CTLA-4 blockade in lung cancer. Repertoires were generated with immunoSEQ multiplex PCR, while TCRdb's copy carries only in-frame clones and drops some. The table has 90,000 to 100,000 clones, about 70% seen once. The sample in question was peripheral blood, obtained from a patient treated with radiotherapy plus ipilimumab. The sequence was collected from a human donor with non-small cell lung cancer who had a partial response to radiotherapy plus ipilimumab. Some clones in this sample may be carry-over from other donors' samples.

As DNA, the CDR3 is TGTGCCAGTAGTGTCAGGGGGCGGATTACTGAAGCTTTCTTT. Encoded protein: CASSVRGRITEAFF. The rearrangement joins TRBV19 to TRBJ1-1; 8 positions match TRBD1. Trimming at V came to 5 bases and at J to 5 bases, leaving 7 bases not matched to a gene. The germline CDR1 and CDR2 sequences are LNHDA and SQIVND (reference sequence). There are 14 residues in the CDR3.